Listed below are T cell receptor beta chains from one sample, sequenced in a study of cytomegalovirus exposure and HLA in healthy donors. Here immunoSEQ multiplex PCR was the method, and the copy in TCRdb shows in-frame clones only, minus some. The table lists more than 150,000 clones, more than 70% of them singletons. The sequenced sample consisted of PBMCs. Source of these receptors: a woman aged 35 to 49 in good health and CMV-seropositive. The CDR3 runs from the conserved cysteine through the conserved F or W. Fields, in order: clone size, J gene, D gene, V gene, CDR3 protein, CDR3 DNA. A D gene is named only where the DNA matches it firmly. Where a row states a size, it is once, few, many or the class of an expanded clone; other rows omit it.

few | TRBJ1-1 | TRBD1 | TRBV6-1 | CASSRDRDTEAFF | TGTGCCAGCAGCCGGGACAGGGACACTGAAGCTTTCTTT
. | TRBJ2-1 | . | TRBV6-1 | CASREPGQTNEQFF | TGTGCCAGCAGGGAACCGGGACAAACTAATGAGCAGTTCTTC
few | TRBJ2-1 | . | TRBV27 | CASSLYAGLSYNEQFF | TGTGCCAGCAGTTTATATGCGGGACTCTCCTACAATGAGCAGTTCTTC
few | TRBJ1-5 | . | TRBV5-8 | CASSFGGNQPQHF | TGTGCCAGCAGCTTCGGGGGCAATCAGCCCCAGCATTTT
few | TRBJ2-1 | . | TRBV4-1 | CASSQEEEYNEQFF | TGCGCCAGCAGCCAAGAAGAGGAGTACAATGAGCAGTTCTTC
. | TRBJ2-3 | . | TRBV13 | CASSLSVGGSTDTQYF | TGTGCCAGCAGCTTATCTGTCGGGGGAAGCACAGATACGCAGTATTTT
few | TRBJ1-6 | TRBD1 | TRBV2 | CASSESTGRNSPLHF | TGTGCCAGCAGTGAATCGACAGGGAGGAATTCACCCCTCCACTTT
. | TRBJ2-5 | TRBD1 | TRBV7-9 | CASSSAGTGEETQYF | TGTGCCAGCAGCTCCGCCGGGACAGGGGAAGAGACCCAGTACTTC
. | TRBJ1-4 | . | TRBV9 | CASSPRTGANEKLFF | TGTGCCAGCAGCCCCCGGACGGGGGCTAATGAAAAACTGTTTTTT
. | TRBJ2-7 | TRBD1 | TRBV29-1 | CSVDPAGQGNEQYF | TGCAGCGTTGACCCAGCGGGACAGGGAAACGAGCAGTACTTC
once | TRBJ1-5 | TRBD1 | TRBV7-3 | CASSLTGQGGQPQHF | TGTGCCAGCAGCTTAACTGGGCAGGGGGGTCAGCCCCAGCATTTT
. | TRBJ2-3 | TRBD2 | TRBV10-1 | CASSAEREGPDTQYF | TGCGCCAGCAGTGCAGAGCGGGAGGGTCCAGATACGCAGTATTTT
once | TRBJ2-1 | . | TRBV7-9 | CASSSRRGTGDLYNEQFF | TGTGCCAGCAGCTCCCGGCGGGGGACAGGAGATCTTTACAATGAGCAGTTCTTC
. | TRBJ2-5 | TRBD2 | TRBV27 | CASSLLAGGPLETQYF | TGTGCCAGCAGTTTACTCGCGGGAGGGCCTTTAGAGACCCAGTACTTC
. | TRBJ1-2 | . | TRBV29-1 | CSAPIQGSYGYTF | TGCAGCGCACCTATCCAGGGGTCCTATGGCTACACCTTC
. | TRBJ2-3 | TRBD2 | TRBV6-5 | CASTRAGRATDTQYF | TGTGCCAGCACTCGAGCGGGAAGGGCGACAGATACGCAGTATTTT
. | TRBJ2-3 | . | TRBV27 | CASIPSAGSVLTDTQYF | TGTGCCTCGATCCCGTCGGCAGGGTCGGTTCTCACAGATACGCAGTATTTT
. | TRBJ1-2 | TRBD1 | TRBV6-6 | CASRNTGGGYGYTF | TGTGCCAGCAGAAACACAGGGGGCGGCTATGGCTACACCTTC
. | TRBJ2-7 | . | TRBV5-1 | CASSLGGPYEQYF | TGCGCCAGCAGCTTGGGGGGCCCCTACGAGCAGTACTTC
once | TRBJ1-4 | . | TRBV7-9 | CASSLGAGGANEKLFF | TGTGCCAGCAGCTTGGGGGCAGGAGGAGCCAATGAAAAACTGTTTTTT
. | TRBJ2-2 | TRBD2 | TRBV7-2 | CASTAGGGYSPIPTGELFF | TGTGCCAGCACCGCCGGGGGGGGTTACTCCCCCATCCCGACCGGGGAGCTGTTTTTT
. | TRBJ2-7 | . | TRBV5-6 | CASSIVWTGRAEQYF | TGTGCCAGCAGCATCGTTTGGACAGGGAGGGCCGAGCAGTACTTC
medium-sized | TRBJ1-3 | . | TRBV30 | CAWSVGAGNTIYF | TGTGCCTGGAGTGTGGGGGCCGGAAACACCATATATTTT
. | TRBJ2-7 | TRBD2 | TRBV7-9 | CASSPQAGEAYEQYF | TGTGCCAGCAGCCCCCAAGCGGGAGAGGCCTACGAGCAGTACTTC
. | TRBJ2-2 | TRBD2 | TRBV2 | CASSDAGAGTGELFF | TGTGCCAGCAGTGATGCGGGAGCCGGCACCGGGGAGCTGTTTTTT
. | TRBJ2-7 | TRBD2 | TRBV5-1 | CASSLNGGSGTYEQYF | TGCGCCAGCAGCTTGAATGGTGGTAGCGGGACCTACGAGCAGTACTTC